These T cell receptor beta chains were read from a single sample in a study of radiation and T cells in renal cell carcinoma. Sequencing was performed with immunoSEQ multiplex PCR; in TCRdb, only in-frame clones are kept and a portion is missing. The sample lists 120,000 to 150,000 clones; about 87% were seen once. The sample in question was blood, obtained from a patient whose treatment included radiotherapy and nephrectomy. The receptors were sampled from a woman in her seventies with renal cell carcinoma. CDR3s include the opening cysteine and the closing phenylalanine or tryptophan. Clone size is not always given. Where it is, it says once, few, many or a class for expanded clones.

>-|TRBV6-6|TRBJ1-4
CASRRTGDLEKLFF
>-|TRBV19|TRBJ1-6
CASSDRVVRNSPLHF
>-|TRBV5-4|TRBJ2-5
CASSPGRGQETQYF
>-|TRBV18|TRBJ1-4
CASSQEGREKLFF
>once|TRBV7-2|TRBJ2-3
CASSLVGSGAVDTQYF
>-|TRBV4-3|TRBJ2-5
CASSQRPQETQYF
>-|TRBV6-5|TRBJ1-3
CASSYLTGAGNTIYF
>once|TRBV25-1|TRBJ1-2
CASSDPGQYYGYTF
>-|TRBV5-8|TRBJ1-3
CASSSDRRRLNTIYF
>-|TRBV7-6|TRBJ1-5
CASSPLVNQPQHF
>-|TRBV5-1|TRBJ1-2
CASSLEGTGARGYTF
>once|TRBV25-1|TRBJ2-7
CASSHDRGVYEQYF
>-|TRBV9|TRBJ1-2
CASSGSTVAGYTF
>-|TRBV5-1|TRBJ2-5
CASSSSTGPQETQYF
>-|TRBV5-8|TRBJ2-1
CASRKEGRWYNEQFF
>once|TRBV7-3|TRBJ2-2
CASSLRASGGQNTGELFF
>-|TRBV7-2|TRBJ1-1
CASSLGQKGPGRAEAFF
>-|TRBV2|TRBJ1-1
CASSPSGRTEAFF
>-|TRBV6-5|TRBJ1-6
CASSPGQGGLMALHF
>-|TRBV5-1|TRBJ1-6
CASSLQNSPLHF
>-|TRBV5-4|TRBJ1-6
CASSSDRTNNSPLHF
>-|TRBV7-2|TRBJ1-2
CASSLEGYYGYTF
>-|TRBV5-1|TRBJ1-2
CASSLDLGPLNYGYTF
>-|TRBV27|TRBJ2-7
CASSSTKLAGGFEQYF
>-|TRBV5-1|TRBJ2-1
CASSSRQGRIGEQFF
>-|TRBV7-9|TRBJ2-5
CASSPAPKGETQYF
>-|TRBV6-5|TRBJ1-5
CASSWTGGYNQPQHF
>few|TRBV28|TRBJ1-5
CATEDRDQPQHF
>-|TRBV9|TRBJ1-1
CASSVGGVGNTEAFF
>-|TRBV6-6|TRBJ1-2
CASSYAGSYGYTF
>-|TRBV28|TRBJ1-2
CASSIGSYGYTF
>-|TRBV13|TRBJ1-2
CATLTGVGGYTF
>-|TRBV29-1|TRBJ2-3
CSARSTDTQYF
>-|TRBV27|TRBJ1-2
CASSLGGAHYGYTF
>-|TRBV7-9|TRBJ2-5
CASSPIVSDRVQETQYF
>-|TRBV27|TRBJ2-7
CASSLSRFGYGTDTYEQYF
>-|TRBV5-1|TRBJ1-1
CASSLDTEAFF
>-|TRBV6-5|TRBJ1-2
CASSYSLGRGSDYTF
>-|TRBV7-9|TRBJ2-3
CASSFGGAPSGDTQYF
>-|TRBV18|TRBJ1-1
CASSPRGGEFSHTEAFF
>-|TRBV4-1|TRBJ2-5
CASSQGTRVQETQYF
>-|TRBV4-2|TRBJ2-7
CASSQESGRSYEQYF
>-|TRBV30|TRBJ2-3
CAWGGDSTDTQYF
>-|TRBV19|TRBJ1-4
CASSHRDEKLFF
>-|TRBV29-1|TRBJ1-1
CSVEVGTYTEAFF
>-|TRBV2|TRBJ1-5
CASSEWTGVGNQPQHF
>-|TRBV23-1|TRBJ2-7
CASSPKFQQYF
>-|TRBV18|TRBJ1-5
CASSLAGANSNQPQHF
>-|TRBV2|TRBJ2-1
CASSEGVRQGNEQFF